What follows are 15 T cell receptor beta chains derived from one specimen sequenced in a study of blood T cell repertoires in COVID-19. Repertoires were generated with immunoSEQ multiplex PCR, while TCRdb's copy carries only in-frame clones and drops some. Counted here are approximately 150,000 clones, approximately 90% occurring once; the ten biggest clones make up about 4.9%. The material sequenced was peripheral blood. The receptors come from a man between 18 and 29 years old with COVID-19, enrolled during active disease.

The CDR3 sequence is CASSRRPSVNQPQHF. The DNA for the CDR3 is TGTGCCAGCAGTCGGCGGCCATCCGTAAATCAGCCCCAGCATTTT. The J gene is TRBJ1-5, the V gene TRBV28, with D unclear. The CDR3 length is 15 residues. CDR1 is MDHEN, CDR2 SYDVKM, per germline. The ends were cut back, 5 bases at V and 4 bases at J, with 15 bases in the middle.

This chain links TRBV10-3 with TRBJ2-5; D unresolved. CDR1 and CDR2 from the germline V gene are ENHRY and SYGVKD. V was pared by 9 bases and J by 1 base, with 15 bases between. This CDR3 comprises 14 residues. CDR3 coding DNA: TGTGCCATTACCCCGACTGGCACCCAAGAGACCCAGTACTTC. Protein product: CAITPTGTQETQYF.

The rearrangement uses TRBV13 and TRBJ2-7; a possible D gene is TRBD1 (6 bases). The CDR3 contains 15 residues. Germline lookup yields CDR1 PRHDT and CDR2 FYEKMQ (reference sequence). Trimming left V 4 bases short and J 2 bases short, with 15 bases between. CDR3 amino acids: CASSSTSGQTYEQYF. CDR3 DNA sequence: TGTGCCAGCAGCTCCACCTCGGGACAAACCTACGAGCAGTACTTC.

This chain connects TRBV4-1 to TRBJ2-3; TRBD2 agrees at 10 bases. CDR3 size: 17 residues. J lost 3 bases, V lost 0 bases, and 6 bases had no gene match. Per germline, CDR1 MGHRA and CDR2 YSYEKL. CDR3 amino acids: CASSQERAGGPTDTQYF. The CDR3 nucleotides are TGCGCCAGCAGCCAAGAAAGAGCGGGAGGGCCAACAGATACGCAGTATTTT.

V usage is TRBV5-4 and J usage is TRBJ2-1; a possible D gene is TRBD2 (6 bases). This CDR3 comprises 17 residues. The V gene lost 4 bases and the J gene lost 3 bases, with 20 bases spanning the gap. Per germline, CDR1 SGHNT and CDR2 YYREEE (reference sequence). The CDR3 protein is CASSQGLLGLHYNEQFF. The CDR3 nucleotides are TGTGCCAGCAGCCAGGGACTTTTGGGACTGCACTACAATGAGCAGTTCTTC.

The chain uses TRBV30 and TRBJ1-3; tentative D call: TRBD1 (5 bases). The V end lost 2 bases, the J end lost 2 bases, and 13 bases lay between the germline ends. Germline loops: CDR1 GTSNPN, CDR2 SVGIG (reference sequence). The CDR3 runs to 15 residues. The DNA of the CDR3 is TGTGCCTGGAGTTGGGGGGAGCGGGCTGGAAACACCATATATTTT. Protein sequence: CAWSWGERAGNTIYF. Complete variable domain (other parts from reference TRBV30 and TRBJ1-3): SQTIHQWPATLVQPVGSPLSLECTVEGTSNPNLYWYRQAAGRGLQLLFYSVGIGQISSEVPQNLSASRPQDRQFILSSKKLLLSDSGFYLCAWSWGERAGNTIYFGEGSWLTVV.

The chain joins TRBV28 to TRBJ1-5; D gene unclear. This CDR3 is built from 16 residues. Germline V lookup: CDR1 MDHEN, CDR2 SYDVKM. V was trimmed by 2 bases and J by 5 bases, leaving 16 bases between them. This CDR3 is CASSLEGRAVHQPQHF. CDR3 coding DNA: TGTGCCAGCAGTTTAGAGGGTCGGGCTGTACATCAGCCCCAGCATTTT.

The chain joins TRBV19 to TRBJ2-7, with 10 positions matching TRBD1. The V gene's germline CDR1 is LNHDA and CDR2 SQIVND (reference sequence). The CDR3 is 16 residues long. The junction had 11 bases not matched to a gene; V was cut back by 6 bases and J by 3 bases. The DNA for the CDR3 is TGTGCCAGTAGAAGGACAGGGGGATCCAAAAACTACGAGCAGTACTTC. Translating it yields CASRRTGGSKNYEQYF.

This chain connects TRBV5-1 to TRBJ1-2; TRBD1 agrees at 8 bases. Germline CDR1 and CDR2: SGHRS and YFSETQ. This CDR3 spans 14 amino acids. After removal of 4 bases from V and 5 bases from J, the junction contained 7 bases not matched to a gene. CDR3 DNA: TGCGCCAGCAGCAGGAAGACAGGGGAGTATGGCTACACCTTC. It yields the protein CASSRKTGEYGYTF.

The CDR3 sequence is CASSFGDYANNEQFF. DNA for the CDR3: TGTGCCAGCAGCTTCGGGGACTACGCGAACAATGAGCAGTTCTTC. This rearrangement joins TRBV7-9 to TRBJ2-1; 7 bases line up with TRBD2. Germline CDR1 is SEHNR and CDR2 is FQNEAQ (reference sequence). V trimming: 3 bases; J trimming: 5 bases; junction bases outside the gene matches: 7. CDR3 length: 15 amino acids.

This clone was observed once. The rearrangement joins TRBV5-4 to TRBJ2-3, with 9 bases lining up with TRBD2. CDR3 size: 15 residues. CDR1 and CDR2 (germline): SGHNT, YYREEE (reference sequence). CDR3 DNA: TGTGCGACGACTAGCGGAAGCTATAGCACAGATACGCAGTATTTT. This gives the protein CATTSGSYSTDTQYF.

The rearrangement joins TRBV30 to TRBJ2-3; 7 nucleotides agree with TRBD2. The germline CDR1 and CDR2 sequences are GTSNPN and SVGIG (reference sequence). V shed 3 bases and J 2 bases; nucleotides not matched to a gene: 8. The CDR3 totals 15 residues. CDR3 residues: CAWSRGELATDTQYF. The CDR3 region has the DNA TGTGCCTGGAGCCGGGGGGAGCTCGCCACAGATACGCAGTATTTT.

V is TRBV5-5 and J is TRBJ2-7; 9 nucleotides agree with TRBD2. This CDR3 is built from 13 residues. The junction had 1 base not matched to a gene; V was cut back by 6 bases and J by 0 bases. The germline V gene has CDR1 SGHKS and CDR2 YYEKEE (reference sequence). The CDR3 region is CASKREDSYEQYF. The CDR3 DNA reads TGTGCCAGCAAGCGGGAGGACTCCTACGAGCAGTACTTC.

This clone was recorded only once. The J gene is TRBJ2-2, the V gene TRBV11-2; TRBD1 matches 10 bases. CDR1 is SGHAT and CDR2 is FQNNGV in the germline V gene. V was pared by 0 bases and J by 4 bases, with 8 bases of the junction left unmatched. This CDR3 spans 18 amino acids. The CDR3 sequence is CASSLDLGTGVSTGELFF. The CDR3, as DNA: TGTGCCAGCAGCTTAGATCTCGGGACAGGGGTGAGCACCGGGGAGCTGTTTTTT.

CDR3 sequence reads: CASSPSGSAYNEQFF. DNA of the CDR3: TGCGCCAGCAGCCCTAGCGGGAGCGCCTACAATGAGCAGTTCTTC. The V gene is TRBV5-1, the J gene TRBJ2-1; 10 positions agree with TRBD2. Unmatched junction bases numbered 3, after V lost 4 bases and J lost 2 bases. CDR1 is SGHRS, CDR2 YFSETQ, per germline. The CDR3 totals 15 residues.